This is a list of T cell receptor beta chains from one sample in a study of CD8+ T cells in alopecia areata. Libraries were prepared by immunoSEQ multiplex PCR; TCRdb keeps only in-frame clonotypes and omits some of them. Among more than 95,000 clones listed, 55% were seen once. The source material was CD4+ T cells sorted from blood. These receptors originate from a human donor in good health. Both conserved end residues are part of each CDR3. The order of the fields is D gene, J gene, V gene, clone size, CDR3 length, CDR3 DNA, CDR3 protein. The D gene is left open where the match is weak. The listing skips clone size in some rows; elsewhere it reads once, few, many or a size class.

>-|TRBJ2-7|TRBV4-3|-|15
TGCGCCAGCAGCCAAAGGCAGGGAGTTCGTTCCGAGCAGTACTTC
CASSQRQGVRSEQYF
>-|TRBJ1-5|TRBV23-1|-|21
TGCGCCAGCAGTCAATCCGCCGGGAGGGCGCCCATTCGTAATACCAATCAGCCCCAGCATTTT
CASSQSAGRAPIRNTNQPQHF
>-|TRBJ2-7|TRBV29-1|-|13
TGCAGCGGTAGCAGGGGCGCCTCCTACGAGCAGTACTTC
CSGSRGASYEQYF
>-|TRBJ1-1|TRBV5-1|-|16
TGCGCCAGCAGCTTGATGGGGGACGCGGGGGACACTGAAGCTTTCTTT
CASSLMGDAGDTEAFF
>TRBD1|TRBJ1-5|TRBV7-9|-|16
TGTGCCAGCAGCTCCGGGACAGGGACAAGCAATCAGCCCCAGCATTTT
CASSSGTGTSNQPQHF
>TRBD1|TRBJ1-1|TRBV7-9|few|16
TGTGCCAGCAGCTTATGGATGGGACAGCGTCCCACTGAAGCTTTCTTT
CASSLWMGQRPTEAFF
>TRBD1|TRBJ2-2|TRBV29-1|few|15
TGCAGCGTTCAGACAGGGGACACCCGTGACGGGGAGCTGTTTTTT
CSVQTGDTRDGELFF
>-|TRBJ2-5|TRBV28|-|14
TGTGCCAGCAGTTTTATCATAATGAAAGAGACCCAGTACTTC
CASSFIIMKETQYF
>-|TRBJ2-6|TRBV2|-|16
TGTGCCAGCAGTGAGTCAGGAAGCTCTGGGGCCAACGTCCTGACTTTC
CASSESGSSGANVLTF
>-|TRBJ1-2|TRBV6-6|-|13
TGTGCCAGCAAGGTGGGGGACTTCTATGGCTACACCTTC
CASKVGDFYGYTF
>-|TRBJ1-5|TRBV30|-|15
TGTGCCTGGACTCCGGCGGGGGCCCAGGGTCAGCCCCAGCATTTT
CAWTPAGAQGQPQHF
>TRBD1|TRBJ1-2|TRBV6-1|-|12
TGTGCCAGCAGTCGGGACAGCTATGGCTACACCTTC
CASSRDSYGYTF
>-|TRBJ2-1|TRBV4-1|-|14
TGCGCCAGCAGCCAAGGGGGCGTCTACAATGAGCAGTTCTTC
CASSQGGVYNEQFF
>TRBD2|TRBJ2-1|TRBV5-1|few|15
TGCGCCAGCAGCCGGGGGGACTCCCCCTACAATGAGCAGTTCTTC
CASSRGDSPYNEQFF
>-|TRBJ1-1|TRBV19|few|12
TGTGCCAGTAGACAAGAGCGCACTGAAGCTTTCTTT
CASRQERTEAFF
>-|TRBJ2-2|TRBV5-6|once|16
TGTGCCAGCAGCCTACTAGGGCAAGCGAACACCGGGGAGCTGTTTTTT
CASSLLGQANTGELFF
>TRBD1|TRBJ1-1|TRBV30|-|15
TGTGCCTGGAGTGCGGGACAGGGGTCGAACACTGAAGCTTTCTTT
CAWSAGQGSNTEAFF
>-|TRBJ2-3|TRBV25-1|-|18
TGTGCCAGCAGTGAACTTAAGCGGGCACAAAATACCACAGATACGCAGTATTTT
CASSELKRAQNTTDTQYF